The source of this T cell receptor beta chain is a study of cytomegalovirus exposure and HLA in healthy donors. On the study more broadly: Unique TCRs numbering around 85 million, obtained from HLA-typed donors, made up an early data release.

Amplification used 60 Vbeta primers and 13 Jbeta primers. Sequencing used immunoSEQ multiplex PCR; TCRdb keeps in-frame clones, though not all of them. The repertoire has about 160,000 clones, roughly 79% of them found once; the top ten carry 3.1%. Findings and limits, study-wide: HLA allele associations emerged for 17,000 or so TCR beta sequences in a later analysis, at 0.05 false discovery rate. The dataset shows that most TCR sequences were rare, while some public TCRs occurred in many donors.

The CDR3 has 15 amino acids. Germline values: CDR1 SGDLS, CDR2 YYNGEE. The J segment lost 5 bases and the V segment lost 4 bases, leaving 8 bases of the junction unmatched. On this clone itself: Its antigen remains unidentified.

This receptor was identified in a woman aged 45-59 years in good health and CMV-seropositive. This chain uses TRBV9 with TRBJ2-7, with TRBD2 matching over 11 bases. Source material: PBMCs. CDR3 sequence (DNA): TGTGCCAGCAGCCCCCCTAGCGGGAGGCCCCACGAGCAGTACTTC. As protein: CASSPPSGRPHEQYF.